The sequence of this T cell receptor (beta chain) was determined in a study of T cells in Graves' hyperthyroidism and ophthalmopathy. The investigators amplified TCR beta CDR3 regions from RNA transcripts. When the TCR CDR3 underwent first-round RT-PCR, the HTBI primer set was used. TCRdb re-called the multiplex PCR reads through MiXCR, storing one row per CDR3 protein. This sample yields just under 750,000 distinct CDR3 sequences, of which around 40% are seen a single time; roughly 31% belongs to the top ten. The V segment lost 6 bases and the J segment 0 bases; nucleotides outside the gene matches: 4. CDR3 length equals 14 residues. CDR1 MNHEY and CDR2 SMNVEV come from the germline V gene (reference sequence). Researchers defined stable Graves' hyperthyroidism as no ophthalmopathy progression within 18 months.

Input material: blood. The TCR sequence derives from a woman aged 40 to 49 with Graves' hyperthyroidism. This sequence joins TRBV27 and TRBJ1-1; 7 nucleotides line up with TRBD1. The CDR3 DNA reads TGTGCCAGCAGACAGGGGTCCCTGAACACTGAAGCTTTCTTT. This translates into CASRQGSLNTEAFF.